This entry describes one T cell receptor (beta chain). Its antigen is as yet unknown. Reverse transcribing all isolated RNA meant expressed TCRB transcripts were sequenced. Repertoires were generated with immunoSEQ multiplex PCR, while TCRdb's copy carries only in-frame clones and drops some. Of 70,000 to 95,000 clones listed, roughly 31% are singletons. The data originate from a study of beta chain features in type 1 diabetes. Study-level information: Across the samples, about 110,000,000 sorted cells were examined in total. Notes on the study in general: Junctions at VDJ sites from type 1 diabetes patients had fewer insertions and more deletions. The naive, central memory and Treg TCRB repertoires showed an apparent similarity that was greater among patients than among healthy donors.

CDR1 is MNHNS and CDR2 is SASEGT in the germline V gene. This CDR3 has 15 residues. V was cut by 2 bases and J by 1 base, with 11 bases left in between. The TCR was taken from a woman aged 18-29 years in good health. Sequencing was carried out using stem cell memory CD4+ T cells from blood. V usage is TRBV6-1 and J usage is TRBJ2-5; no reliable D call. The CDR3 DNA reads as TGTGCCAGCAGTGAACTCCTTATGGCCCAAGAGACCCAGTACTTC. It yields the protein CASSELLMAQETQYF.